The clone carrying this T cell receptor (beta chain) was found many times. Antigen unknown. Time point specified: newly diagnosed GD, antithyroid drugs for less than 3 months. Generation of the TCR library employed RNA extracted from PBMCs. The source of the sample is a study of regulatory T cells in long-lasting Graves disease. Study findings and constraints: More public clonotypes were shared by persistent patients (about 2,700) than by new patients (about 970).

Arm-PCR of CDR3 regions and iRepertoire HTBI primers were the basis on which TCR beta libraries were built. TCRdb re-analysed the multiplex PCR reads in MiXCR, keeping a single row per CDR3 protein. In the table there are 350,000 to 500,000 distinct CDR3 sequences, roughly 17% of which are singletons. This CDR3 spans 15 amino acids. Trimming took off 6 bases at V and 7 bases at J, with 21 bases between the two ends. These same records also appear under a second study, on T cells in Graves' hyperthyroidism and ophthalmopathy. That work states: The patients, who ranged from 18 to 65 in age, presented with newly diagnosed hyperthyroidism lasting under 2 months. In the first-round RT-PCR of the TCR CDR3, the HTBI primer set was used.

This clonotype was obtained from a woman aged 25 to 39 with Graves disease. Sample: peripheral blood mononuclear cells (PBMCs), taken at new diagnosis, from a patient treated with antithyroid drugs. This rearrangement joins TRBV12-3 or TRBV12-4 to TRBJ1-2; D remains unclear. CDR3 sequence (DNA): TGTGCCAGCAGCCCAGCGGGAGTTACCCCCCCTGGCTACACCTTC. Amino acid sequence: CASSPAGVTPPGYTF.